A selection of T cell receptor beta chains follows, all from one sample in a study of blood T cell repertoires in COVID-19. Clones were sequenced by immunoSEQ multiplex PCR, and TCRdb holds only the in-frame ones, with some missing. Of some 320,000 clones in the sample, 89% were seen once. Sequencing used PBMCs or T cells enriched from blood (not recorded which). These receptors all stem from a woman in her forties or fifties who had been exposed to COVID-19. Both conserved end residues are part of each CDR3. The order of the fields is D gene, V gene, J gene, CDR3 protein, CDR3 DNA. The D gene is left open where the match is weak.

>TRBD2|TRBV24-1|TRBJ2-2
CATSRGGDSGELFF
TGTGCCACCTCTCGGGGGGGGGACTCCGGGGAGCTGTTTTTT
>TRBD1|TRBV11-2|TRBJ1-2
CASSFASGTEYTF
TGTGCCAGCAGCTTTGCCTCCGGGACAGAATACACCTTC
>.|TRBV27|TRBJ2-7
CASSSFSVESREQYF
TGTGCCAGCAGTTCTTTTTCAGTCGAGTCGCGGGAGCAGTACTTC
>.|TRBV4-1|TRBJ2-7
CASSPTLTTYEQYF
TGCGCCAGCAGCCCGACATTAACGACCTACGAGCAGTACTTC
>.|TRBV5-6|TRBJ2-7
CASSLYEGVGNYEQYF
TGTGCCAGCAGCTTGTATGAAGGGGTGGGGAACTACGAGCAGTACTTC
>.|TRBV3-1/TRBV3-2|TRBJ1-3
CASSSRERQVGGRSGNTIYF
TGTGCCAGCAGCTCGAGGGAGCGACAGGTAGGAGGACGCTCTGGAAACACCATATATTTT
>TRBD1|TRBV15|TRBJ1-4
CATSRPEDRKLFF
TGTGCCACCAGCAGGCCCGAGGACAGGAAACTGTTTTTT
>TRBD2|TRBV6-1|TRBJ2-5
CASSEALSGAETQYF
TGTGCCAGCAGTGAAGCGCTAAGCGGGGCGGAGACCCAGTACTTC
>.|TRBV5-1|TRBJ2-1
CASSLGTDDNEQFF
TGCGCCAGCAGCTTGGGGACAGACGACAATGAGCAGTTCTTC
>.|TRBV7-9|TRBJ2-7
CASSLAGQAYEQYF
TGTGCCAGCAGCTTAGCGGGGCAGGCCTACGAGCAGTACTTC
>.|TRBV10-3|TRBJ1-6
CAISEFWGVSGSPLHF
TGTGCCATCAGTGAGTTTTGGGGGGTATCGGGTTCACCCCTCCACTTT
>TRBD2|TRBV7-2|TRBJ2-1
CASSLVAGVNNEQFF
TGTGCCAGCAGCTTAGTTGCGGGAGTAAACAATGAGCAGTTCTTC
>.|TRBV10-3|TRBJ1-3
CAISETSPGAGGNTIYF
TGTGCCATCAGTGAAACCAGTCCGGGAGCGGGAGGAAACACCATATATTTT
>TRBD1|TRBV7-2|TRBJ2-5
CASSFIPGGFVETQYF
TGTGCCAGCAGCTTCATTCCAGGGGGCTTCGTAGAGACCCAGTACTTC